The 27 T cell receptor beta chains reported below all come from one sample, sequenced in a study of T cells after yellow fever vaccination. TCRdb independently ran MiXCR on the 5' RACE reads; one entry per CDR3 protein. The data contain 250,000 to 400,000 distinct CDR3 sequences, 4.1% of them seen just once; the ten biggest clones take up roughly 25%. The sample in question was PBMCs, obtained 5 days after the yellow fever booster vaccination. Receptor source: a man aged 18 to 35 who received the YFV17D yellow fever vaccine.

The chain has TRBV18 and TRBJ1-2, with D perhaps matching TRBD1 (6 bases). Trimming took off 4 bases at V and 1 base at J, with 10 bases between the two ends. Per germline, CDR1 KGHSH and CDR2 LQKENI. The CDR3 runs to 14 residues. CDR3 in DNA: TGTGCCAGCTCACAGGACAGCTATAACTATGGCTACACCTTC. Its translation: CASSQDSYNYGYTF.

This clonotype has a handful of counts. The genes are TRBV6-5 and TRBJ1-2, with TRBD1 matching 8 bases. J was trimmed by 2 bases and V by 4 bases; bases with no gene match: 6. The CDR3 runs to 15 residues. CDR1 and CDR2 from the germline V gene are MNHEY and SVGAGI. The CDR3 is CASSSRTGMNYGYTF. Here the CDR3 DNA reads TGTGCCAGCAGTTCCAGGACAGGGATGAACTATGGCTACACCTTC.

In this sample, this clonotype turned up a few times. The chain links TRBV5-5 to TRBJ1-6; TRBD1 is a possible D gene (5 bases). This CDR3 comprises 16 residues. In germline, CDR1 is SGHKS, CDR2 YYEKEE (reference sequence). V lost 3 bases and J lost 8, with 18 bases in between. CDR3 sequence reads: CASSSAGSPDYSPLHF. CDR3 in DNA: TGTGCCAGCAGCTCCGCAGGGTCACCGGATTATTCACCCCTCCACTTT.

This sequence joins TRBV20-1 and TRBJ2-3; tentatively, D is TRBD2 (5 bases). The CDR3 is 15 residues long. CDR1 and CDR2 from the germline V gene are DFQATT and SNEGSKA (reference sequence). V lost 7 bases, J lost 2 bases, and 19 bases lay in between. CDR3: CSVQPLRTPTDTQYF. The CDR3 coding sequence is TGCAGTGTTCAACCTCTGCGGACTCCCACAGATACGCAGTATTTT.

This clonotype was seen ten or more times. The CDR3 loop is CASSLRSEQYF. CDR3 bases: TGTGCCAGCAGCTTGCGGAGCGAGCAGTACTTC. The genes are TRBV5-5 and TRBJ2-7; unclear D gene. Germline V gene data show CDR1 as SGHKS and CDR2 as YYEKEE (reference sequence). The CDR3 is made up of 11 amino acids. With 1 base removed from V and 6 bases from J, the gap between germline ends came to 5 bases.

This clonotype was counted only a few times. This chain joins TRBV2 and TRBJ1-2; no clear D. Trimming shortened V by 5 bases and J by 0 bases, and 10 bases separated the two germline ends. This CDR3 contains 14 residues. Germline V gene lookup returns CDR1 SNHLY and CDR2 FYNNEI. DNA for the CDR3: TGTGCCAGCAGTTTGGCGCACGCTAACTATGGCTACACCTTC. Its translation is CASSLAHANYGYTF.

This clonotype was detected many times. The genes are TRBV10-2 and TRBJ1-5; D gene ambiguous. Trimming left V 2 bases short and J 5 bases short, with 22 bases between. Per the germline V gene, CDR1 is WSHSY and CDR2 is SAAADI. CDR3 length equals 18 residues. The CDR3 loop is CASSEPSPVWAIDQPQHF. For the CDR3, the DNA is TGCGCCAGCAGTGAGCCCTCACCTGTTTGGGCGATAGATCAGCCCCAGCATTTT.

This clonotype was counted only a few times. The chain joins TRBV27 to TRBJ1-4, with 7 bases matching TRBD1. The CDR3 totals 16 residues. Germline lookup yields CDR1 MNHEY and CDR2 SMNVEV (reference sequence). J was trimmed by 2 bases and V by 8 bases; bases with no gene match: 11. In DNA, the CDR3 is TGTGCCAGCCGCCTTTCCGTGACAGGGACTAATGAAAAACTGTTTTTT. Its protein is CASRLSVTGTNEKLFF. Variable domain in full (rest from reference TRBV27 and TRBJ1-4): EAQVTQNPRYLITVTGKKLTVTCSQNMNHEYMSWYRQDPGLGLRQIYYSMNVEVTDKGDVPEGYKVSRKEKRNFPLILESPSPNQTSLYFCASRLSVTGTNEKLFFGSGTQLSVL.

This clonotype was detected only a few times. The chain is built from TRBV28 and TRBJ2-7; no clear D gene. The CDR3 spans 13 residues. CDR1 and CDR2 from the germline V gene are MDHEN and SYDVKM. The V end was cut by 6 bases, the J end by 1 base, with 10 bases between. DNA for the CDR3: TGTGCCAGCAGAACCTCCACTTCCTACGAGCAGTACGTC. Translating gives CASRTSTSYEQYV.

In its sample, this clonotype was seen a few times. The chain joins TRBV20-1 to TRBJ1-2; D gene ambiguous. The CDR3 contains 13 residues. V lost 5 bases, J lost 1 base, and 11 bases lay in between. Germline lookup yields CDR1 DFQATT and CDR2 SNEGSKA (reference sequence). CDR3 loop: CSAPFGDNYGYTF. The CDR3 DNA reads TGCAGTGCTCCCTTTGGAGATAACTATGGCTACACCTTC.

This clonotype was found a few times. The chain carries TRBV5-1 and TRBJ2-5; D is undetermined. This CDR3 has 15 residues. The V end was cut by 3 bases, the J end by 1 base, with 13 bases between. CDR1 is SGHRS, CDR2 YFSETQ, per germline. CDR3 nucleotide sequence: TGCGCCAGCAGCTCCGGTGGGGTTTTCCAAGAGACCCAGTACTTC. This encodes CASSSGGVFQETQYF.

This clonotype was seen more than once but under ten times. This chain connects TRBV12-3 or TRBV12-4 to TRBJ1-2; D is undetermined. This CDR3 has 13 amino acids. V was cut by 5 bases and J by 4 bases, with 11 bases left in between. The CDR3 loop is CASSPVRSYGYTF. DNA for the CDR3: TGTGCCAGCAGTCCTGTGAGGTCCTATGGCTACACCTTC.

This chain connects TRBV20-1 to TRBJ2-1; D may be TRBD1 or TRBD2 (5 bases each). CDR1 is DFQATT and CDR2 is SNEGSKA in the germline V gene (reference sequence). The CDR3 extends over 14 amino acids. V shed 3 bases and J shed 5 bases, with 14 bases lying between them. DNA for the CDR3: TGCAGTGCTAGTTCGGGACCAATCCACAATGAGCAGTTCTTC. It yields the protein CSASSGPIHNEQFF.

The chain carries TRBV12-3 or TRBV12-4 and TRBJ1-2; D is ambiguous. V shed 6 bases and J shed 2 bases, with 7 bases lying between them. The CDR3 is 12 amino acids. CDR3 residues: CASSAVNYGYTF. The DNA for the CDR3 is TGTGCCAGCAGCGCGGTAAACTATGGCTACACCTTC.

V and J are TRBV4-1 and TRBJ1-5; tentative D call: TRBD1 (6 bases). The CDR3 runs 16 residues. Germline CDR1 and CDR2: MGHRA and YSYEKL. The V end was cut by 1 base, the J end by 0 bases, with 10 bases between. The CDR3 sequence: CASSQVTGYSNQPQHF. CDR3 nucleotides: TGCGCCAGCAGCCAAGTGACAGGCTATAGCAATCAGCCCCAGCATTTT.

This clonotype was detected a few times. V usage is TRBV4-2 and J usage is TRBJ1-6, with TRBD1 identical over 7 bases. Germline-derived CDR1 and CDR2 are LGHNA and YNFKEQ. This CDR3 has 15 amino acids. Germline trimming cut 1 base from V and 5 bases from J; bases unmatched to any gene: 2. CDR3 DNA: TGTGCCAGCAGCCAAGTGACAGGGAATAATTCACCCCTCCACTTT. Translation: CASSQVTGNNSPLHF.

This clonotype occurred a few times. The V call is TRBV29-1, the J call TRBJ2-1; D is unresolved. The CDR3 contains 11 residues. CDR1 and CDR2 from the germline V gene are SQVTM and ANQGSEA. V was shortened by 7 bases and J by 7 bases, with 11 bases between the two germline ends. The CDR3 loop reads CSGTWVNEQFF. In DNA, the CDR3 is TGCAGCGGGACGTGGGTTAATGAGCAGTTCTTC.

The sample holds a few counts of this clonotype. This chain joins TRBV21-1 and TRBJ1-5. TRBV21-1 is reported as a pseudogene. The CDR3 totals 16 residues. The CDR3 sequence: CASSKQDLYINQPQHF. As DNA, the CDR3 is TGTGCCAGCAGCAAACAGGACCTCTATATCAATCAGCCCCAGCATTTT.

This clonotype has a handful of counts. The J gene is TRBJ1-2, the V gene TRBV6-5; D is ambiguous. This CDR3 is 13 amino acids long. The V end lost 2 bases, the J end lost 7 bases, and 11 bases lay between the germline ends. CDR1 is MNHEY and CDR2 is SVGAGI in the germline V gene. Written as DNA, the CDR3 is TGTGCCAGCAGTTACGGTAATGGTCGTGGCTACACCTTC. Protein product: CASSYGNGRGYTF.

V usage is TRBV3-1 and J usage is TRBJ2-5; tentative D call: TRBD1 (6 bases). Germline CDR1 is LGHDT and CDR2 is YNNKEL (reference sequence). V lost 8 bases to trimming and J lost 3 bases, with 10 bases between them. The CDR3 contains 12 residues. The CDR3 region is CASGYREETQYF. CDR3 sequence (DNA): TGTGCCAGCGGATACAGGGAAGAGACCCAGTACTTC.

The chain joins TRBV20-1 to TRBJ2-1, with TRBD2 matching 11 bases. Trimming at V came to 5 bases and at J to 4 bases, leaving 7 bases not matched to a gene. The CDR3 contains 15 residues. Per the germline V gene, CDR1 is DFQATT and CDR2 is SNEGSKA (reference sequence). CDR3 amino acids: CSAPELAGVYNEQFF. CDR3 nucleotide sequence: TGCAGTGCTCCCGAACTAGCGGGGGTGTACAATGAGCAGTTCTTC.

This clonotype was seen a handful of times. The chain uses TRBV6-2 or TRBV6-3 and TRBJ2-3; D may be TRBD1 or TRBD2 (5 bases each). Between the trimmed V and J ends, which lost 7 bases and 0 bases, there was a span of 8 bases. This CDR3 comprises 13 residues. Germline CDR1 is MNHEY and CDR2 is SVGEGT. The CDR3 reads CASTGASTDTQYF. Written as DNA, the CDR3 is TGTGCCAGCACCGGGGCGAGCACAGATACGCAGTATTTT.

This clonotype has at least ten counts. Written as DNA, the CDR3 is TGTGCCAGCAGGAGGGGGCCTGCACCCCTCCACTTT. Translating it yields CASRRGPAPLHF. This rearrangement joins TRBV6-2 or TRBV6-3 to TRBJ1-6; 7 bases match TRBD1. The CDR3 covers 12 residues. Germline trimming cut 6 bases from V and 11 bases from J; bases unmatched to any gene: 4. Germline V lookup: CDR1 MNHEY, CDR2 SVGEGT.

The chain joins TRBV6-6 to TRBJ1-5; unclear D gene. Germline V gives CDR1 MNHNY, CDR2 SVGAGI (reference sequence). This CDR3 is built from 11 residues. V dropped 5 bases and J dropped 3 bases, with 2 bases sitting between them. The CDR3, as DNA: TGTGCCAGCAGTAACAATCAGCCCCAGCATTTT. Protein sequence: CASSNNQPQHF.

This chain links TRBV6-6 with TRBJ2-6; TRBD1 aligns across 8 bases. Trimming removed 5 bases from V and 4 bases from J; junction bases left unmatched: 4. Germline V gene data show CDR1 as MNHNY and CDR2 as SVGAGI (reference sequence). The CDR3 length is 15 residues. The CDR3 sequence: CASSDRGCGANVLTF. CDR3 DNA: TGTGCCAGCAGTGACAGGGGCTGCGGGGCCAACGTCCTGACTTTC.

In its sample, this clonotype was seen a few times. This chain links TRBV5-1 with TRBJ2-5; the D call may be TRBD1 or TRBD2 (5 bases each). Trimming took 9 bases from V and 1 from J, leaving 16 bases between them. There are 14 residues in the CDR3. Looked up from germline, CDR1 is SGHRS and CDR2 is YFSETQ. The CDR3: CATREWGSQETQYF. The CDR3 DNA is TGCGCCACCAGAGAGTGGGGGAGCCAAGAGACCCAGTACTTC. Full variable domain (rest looked up from reference TRBV5-1 and TRBJ2-5): KAGVTQTPRYLIKTRGQQVTLSCSPISGHRSVSWYQQTPGQGLQFLFEYFSETQRNKGNFPGRFSGRQFSNSRSEMNVSTLELGDSALYLCATREWGSQETQYFGPGTRLLVL.

In this sample, this clonotype turned up many times. The rearrangement joins TRBV9 to TRBJ2-4; D possibly corresponds to TRBD1 (6 bases). Trimming took off 6 bases at V and 3 bases at J, with 19 bases between the two ends. This CDR3 has 16 amino acids. The V gene's germline CDR1 is SGDLS and CDR2 YYNGEE. CDR3 bases: TGTGCCAGCAACCCGAAGACCAGGGGCGGCAAAAACATTCAGTACTTC. Protein product: CASNPKTRGGKNIQYF.